The 26 T cell receptor beta chains in this list originate from one sample, sequenced in a study of identical twins. Using its own MiXCR run on the 5' RACE reads, TCRdb lists one record per CDR3 protein. The repertoire holds approximately 630,000 distinct CDR3 sequences, with under 8.5% as singletons. These data also featured in a second study, about yellow fever vaccine responses in identical twins.

Sequencing was done on a sample of PBMCs. The receptors stem from a woman aged 18-29 years in good health.

This clonotype came up a few times. The rearrangement links TRBV20-1 to TRBJ2-3; the D is unclear. The CDR3 totals 14 residues. V dropped 3 bases and J dropped 0 bases, with 10 bases sitting between them. In germline, CDR1 is DFQATT, CDR2 SNEGSKA (reference sequence). The CDR3 DNA reads TGCAGTGCTAGCTCTGTGGATAGCACAGATACGCAGTATTTT. The encoded protein is CSASSVDSTDTQYF.

The chain carries TRBV11-2 and TRBJ2-5; perhaps TRBD1 as D (5 bases). Germline-derived CDR1 and CDR2 are SGHAT and FQNNGV. V dropped 0 bases and J dropped 0 bases, with 17 bases sitting between them. The CDR3 is 18 residues long. The CDR3 reads CASSLDNRQTEYQETQYF. Written as DNA, the CDR3 is TGTGCCAGCAGCTTAGATAATCGACAGACGGAGTACCAAGAGACCCAGTACTTC.

This sequence joins TRBV2 and TRBJ1-4, with D perhaps TRBD1 (5 bases). V dropped 7 bases and J dropped 0 bases, with 12 bases sitting between them. CDR1 and CDR2 from the germline V gene are SNHLY and FYNNEI. This CDR3 spans 15 amino acids. As DNA, the CDR3 is TGTGCCAGCACCCAAGACAGTACAACTAATGAAAAACTGTTTTTT. Its translation is CASTQDSTTNEKLFF.

The table lists this clonotype with many counts. The chain combines TRBV12-3 or TRBV12-4 with TRBJ2-7; D assignment may be TRBD1 or TRBD2 (5 bases each). This CDR3 has 14 residues. V was trimmed by 6 bases and J by 7 bases, leaving 19 bases between them. The CDR3 bases are TGTGCCAGCAGCGAAGGGACGGAGAAACAAGAGCAGTACGTC. Translating it yields CASSEGTEKQEQYV.

The genes are TRBV24-1 and TRBJ2-4; D remains unclear. From germline, CDR1 is KGHDR and CDR2 SFDVKD. The CDR3 is 14 amino acids. Trimming shortened V by 4 bases and J by 6 bases, and 12 bases separated the two germline ends. CDR3 nucleotide sequence: TGTGCCACCAGTGACCGTGACCCCGGAAACATTCAGTACTTC. The encoded protein is CATSDRDPGNIQYF.

This clonotype was seen many times. The CDR3 reads CSARRAGDSTDTQYF. Written as DNA, the CDR3 is TGCAGTGCTAGGCGGGCGGGAGATAGCACAGATACGCAGTATTTT. This sequence joins TRBV20-1 and TRBJ2-3, with TRBD2 matching 7 bases. Germline V gives CDR1 DFQATT, CDR2 SNEGSKA (reference sequence). J lost 0 bases, V lost 3 bases, and 6 bases had no gene match. The CDR3 runs 15 residues.

The table lists this clonotype with many counts. The V gene is TRBV10-3, the J gene TRBJ2-1, with 12 bases aligning to TRBD2. The CDR3 spans 15 residues. The V segment lost 6 bases and the J segment 3 bases; nucleotides outside the gene matches: 3. Germline-derived CDR1 and CDR2 are ENHRY and SYGVKD. CDR3 bases: TGTGCCATCAGCCAGACTAGCGGGAGCTACAATGAGCAGTTCTTC. Translation gives CAISQTSGSYNEQFF.

Written as DNA, the CDR3 is TGTGCCAGTAGTATCTGGCAGAAGGCTTTCTTT. As protein: CASSIWQKAFF. This chain uses TRBV19 with TRBJ1-1; D not certain. The CDR3 has 11 residues. V lost 3 bases and J 11 bases, leaving 10 bases between the germline ends. The germline V gene has CDR1 LNHDA and CDR2 SQIVND (reference sequence).

This chain links TRBV4-1 with TRBJ2-3; D perhaps matches TRBD2 (6 bases). Germline-derived CDR1 and CDR2 are MGHRA and YSYEKL. The V end was cut by 0 bases, the J end by 5 bases, with 18 bases between. The CDR3 covers 17 residues. The CDR3 loop is CASSQEGTVRGKDTQYF. The CDR3 nucleotides are TGCGCCAGCAGCCAAGAGGGAACCGTCCGGGGGAAAGATACGCAGTATTTT.

The chain joins TRBV18 to TRBJ2-6; TRBD1 might be the D (5 bases). The germline V and J ends were trimmed by 6 bases and 0 bases, with 15 bases remaining between them. The CDR3 contains 17 residues. Germline V gene lookup returns CDR1 KGHSH and CDR2 LQKENI. CDR3 amino acids: CASSQETAPSGANVLTF. In nucleotides, the CDR3 is TGTGCCAGCTCTCAAGAGACAGCTCCCTCTGGGGCCAACGTCCTGACTTTC.

This clonotype has a count of ten or more. The chain combines TRBV12-3 or TRBV12-4 with TRBJ2-1, with TRBD2 matching over 8 bases. Trimming removed 3 bases from V and 4 bases from J; junction bases left unmatched: 5. CDR3 length: 15 amino acids. The chain's CDR3 is CASSFRREVYNEQFF. CDR3 nucleotides: TGTGCCAGCAGTTTCCGGCGGGAGGTGTACAATGAGCAGTTCTTC.

In its sample, this clonotype was seen many times. This chain joins TRBV9 and TRBJ2-2; D is uncertain. Germline V lookup: CDR1 SGDLS, CDR2 YYNGEE. Trimming stripped 7 bases from V and 5 bases from J, with 12 bases between. This CDR3 has 13 residues. The CDR3 DNA reads as TGTGCCAGCGGACCAGGTTTTACCGGGGAGCTGTTTTTT. Its protein is CASGPGFTGELFF.

At least ten counts were recorded for this clonotype. This chain uses TRBV12-3 or TRBV12-4 with TRBJ2-1; 9 bases line up with TRBD1. V trimming: 5 bases; J trimming: 8 bases; junction bases outside the gene matches: 7. The CDR3 covers 14 residues. CDR3 in DNA: TGTGCCAGCAGTATGCGACAGGGGGTCGATGAGCAGTTCTTC. Its protein is CASSMRQGVDEQFF.

This clonotype has a handful of counts. The CDR3 bases are TGCGCCAGCCTCGGTCAGGGGGCCCTGGGCACTGAAGCTTTCTTT. Residues: CASLGQGALGTEAFF. The chain employs TRBV5-1 and TRBJ1-1; the match to TRBD1 covers 8 bases. The CDR3 is 15 amino acids. Germline assignment: CDR1 SGHRS and CDR2 YFSETQ. Trimming took 7 bases from V and 4 from J; bases not matched to a gene: 12. Looking up the rest from reference TRBV5-1 and TRBJ1-1 gives the full variable domain: KAGVTQTPRYLIKTRGQQVTLSCSPISGHRSVSWYQQTPGQGLQFLFEYFSETQRNKGNFPGRFSGRQFSNSRSEMNVSTLELGDSALYLCASLGQGALGTEAFFGQGTRLTVV.

There are a few counts of this clonotype. The gene calls are TRBV12-3 or TRBV12-4 and TRBJ2-4; D not certain. Trimming took off 6 bases at V and 9 bases at J, with 9 bases between the two ends. The CDR3 runs 11 residues. CDR3 in DNA: TGTGCCAGCAGCAACGCCCTCATTCAGTACTTC. Translation gives CASSNALIQYF.

This clonotype was seen repeatedly, ten times or more. The chain has TRBV20-1 and TRBJ2-1; D may be TRBD2 (6 bases). Trimming left V 3 bases short and J 0 bases short, with 9 bases between. CDR3 length equals 14 residues. Germline V gives CDR1 DFQATT, CDR2 SNEGSKA (reference sequence). This chain's CDR3 is CSARAGSSYNEQFF. CDR3 in DNA: TGCAGTGCTAGGGCGGGAAGCTCCTACAATGAGCAGTTCTTC.

This clonotype was counted many times. V gene TRBV9 combines with J gene TRBJ2-5; 8 bases align to TRBD2. J was trimmed by 5 bases and V by 3 bases; bases with no gene match: 6. The CDR3 is made up of 14 amino acids. Germline CDR1 is SGDLS and CDR2 is YYNGEE. DNA for the CDR3: TGTGCCAGCAGCGCAGGGACTAGTACGGAGACCCAGTACTTC. Translating gives CASSAGTSTETQYF.

The chain uses TRBV12-3 or TRBV12-4 and TRBJ1-2; 7 positions match TRBD1. The CDR3 is made up of 13 amino acids. With 5 bases clipped from V and 5 bases from J, the junction kept 5 bases outside the gene matches. CDR3 sequence (DNA): TGTGCCAGCAGTACGGGACAGTCATATGGCTACACCTTC. Protein sequence: CASSTGQSYGYTF.

The chain has TRBV20-1 and TRBJ1-6, with unresolved D. Trimming stripped 0 bases from V and 13 bases from J, with 16 bases between. CDR3 length: 14 amino acids. The germline CDR1 and CDR2 sequences are DFQATT and SNEGSKA (reference sequence). The CDR3 protein is CSAREGNSEVPLHF. CDR3 bases: TGCAGTGCTAGAGAGGGAAACTCTGAGGTGCCCCTCCACTTT.

This clonotype has a count of ten or more. V is TRBV5-5 and J is TRBJ1-1, with 8 bases matching TRBD1. The CDR3 spans 13 residues. The germline V gene encodes CDR1 SGHKS and CDR2 YYEKEE (reference sequence). Unmatched junction bases numbered 2, after V lost 0 bases and J lost 7 bases. This CDR3 is CASSLGTGSEAFF. The CDR3 region has the DNA TGTGCCAGCAGCTTGGGGACAGGGAGTGAAGCTTTCTTT.

This clonotype was counted only a few times. CDR3 in amino acids: CASSDPAKETQYF. DNA of the CDR3: TGTGCCAGCAGTGACCCAGCAAAAGAGACCCAGTACTTC. The genes are TRBV6-1 and TRBJ2-5; D not resolved. Trimming pared 3 bases from V and 3 bases from J, leaving 8 bases between. The CDR3 has 13 residues. Germline CDR1 reads MNHNS; CDR2 reads SASEGT.

The V gene is TRBV25-1, the J gene TRBJ1-1, with D tentatively TRBD1 (6 bases). CDR3 length: 13 amino acids. The germline V gene encodes CDR1 MGHDK and CDR2 SYGVNS. V was trimmed by 7 bases and J by 3 bases, leaving 12 bases between them. This CDR3 is CASTAGGDTEAFF. The CDR3 region has the DNA TGTGCCAGCACAGCTGGGGGCGACACTGAAGCTTTCTTT.

This clonotype was counted only a few times. This chain uses TRBV7-2 with TRBJ2-1; D is unresolved. The CDR3 loop spans 13 amino acids. Germline lookup yields CDR1 SGHTA and CDR2 FQGNSA. The V end lost 6 bases, the J end lost 1 base, and 7 bases lay between the germline ends. The CDR3 DNA sequence: TGTGCCAGCAGACCTGGTTCCTACAATGAGCAGTTCTTC. Its protein product is CASRPGSYNEQFF. The whole variable domain, remainder taken from reference TRBV7-2 and TRBJ2-1, is GAGVSQSPSNKVTEKGKDVELRCDPISGHTALYWYRQSLGQGLEFLIYFQGNSAPDKSGLPSDRFSAERTGGSVSTLTIQRTQQEDSAVYLCASRPGSYNEQFFGPGTRLTVL.

This clonotype was detected a few times. The chain joins TRBV7-9 to TRBJ2-3; no clear D gene. This CDR3 comprises 15 residues. Germline V CDR1 and CDR2: SEHNR, FQNEAQ (reference sequence). V lost 1 base, J lost 0 bases, and 8 bases lay in between. CDR3 loop: CASSLDTLSTDTQYF. The CDR3 DNA follows: TGTGCCAGCAGCTTAGACACCCTAAGCACAGATACGCAGTATTTT. Full variable domain (remainder filled in from reference TRBV7-9 and TRBJ2-3): DTGVSQNPRHKITKRGQNVTFRCDPISEHNRLYWYRQTLGQGPEFLTYFQNEAQLEKSRLLSDRFSAERPKGSFSTLEIQRTEQGDSAMYLCASSLDTLSTDTQYFGPGTRLTVL.

This clonotype has ten or more counts. The chain has TRBV20-1 and TRBJ1-1; 7 nucleotides align to TRBD1. V was clipped by 5 bases and J by 0 bases; unmatched bases: 12. In germline, CDR1 is DFQATT, CDR2 SNEGSKA (reference sequence). The CDR3 spans 16 residues. CDR3 residues: CSAARDSPGVNTEAFF. The CDR3 DNA reads as TGCAGTGCTGCACGGGACAGCCCGGGAGTGAACACTGAAGCTTTCTTT.

In DNA, the CDR3 is TGCGCCAGCAGCCAAGAGGGACAGGGCCGCTACGAGCAGTACGTC. This translates into CASSQEGQGRYEQYV. The J gene is TRBJ2-7, the V gene TRBV4-1, with TRBD1 identical over 9 bases. The V and J ends lost 0 bases and 3 bases, in that order; junction bases with no gene match: 3. This CDR3 comprises 15 residues. Per germline, CDR1 MGHRA and CDR2 YSYEKL.